The T cell receptor beta chain under discussion was sequenced for a study of cytomegalovirus exposure and HLA in healthy donors. Generated by immunoSEQ multiplex PCR, the TCRdb table keeps only in-frame clones and is missing some. The data hold a few hundred thousand clones, with 86% observed a single time. Findings and caveats of the study: Many donors carried some public TCRs, although rarity characterized most TCR sequences. Investigators reported 150 to 200 TCR beta chains as tied to cytomegalovirus. Researchers reported that a few CMV-associated chains were confirmed in vitro as CMV antigen-specific. It was found in a later analysis that first-cohort TCR clusters tended to co-occur in the 100 to 150 validation repertoires.

In regard to this clone: What it recognizes is unknown.

The receptor was isolated from a woman aged 18-30 years in good health and CMV-seronegative. Source material: PBMCs.

This CDR3 reads CASRWTAGKFATQYF. The CDR3 DNA reads TGTGCCAGCAGATGGACCGCGGGCAAATTTGCGACCCAGTACTTC. The chain uses TRBV27 and TRBJ2-5; tentative D call: TRBD2 (5 bases). Per the germline V gene, CDR1 is MNHEY and CDR2 is SMNVEV (reference sequence). The CDR3 has 15 amino acids. Trimming removed 6 bases at V and 7 bases at J, with 21 bases between.